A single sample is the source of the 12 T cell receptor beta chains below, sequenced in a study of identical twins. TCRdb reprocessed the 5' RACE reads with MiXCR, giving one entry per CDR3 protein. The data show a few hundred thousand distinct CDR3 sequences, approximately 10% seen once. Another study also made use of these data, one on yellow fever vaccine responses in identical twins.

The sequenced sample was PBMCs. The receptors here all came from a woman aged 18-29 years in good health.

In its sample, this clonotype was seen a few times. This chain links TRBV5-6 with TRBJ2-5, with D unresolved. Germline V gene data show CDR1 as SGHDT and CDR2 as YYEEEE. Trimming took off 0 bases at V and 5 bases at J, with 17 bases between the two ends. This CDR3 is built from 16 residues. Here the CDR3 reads CASSLGRDSMSETQYF. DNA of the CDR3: TGTGCCAGCAGCTTGGGTAGGGATTCTATGTCGGAGACCCAGTACTTC.

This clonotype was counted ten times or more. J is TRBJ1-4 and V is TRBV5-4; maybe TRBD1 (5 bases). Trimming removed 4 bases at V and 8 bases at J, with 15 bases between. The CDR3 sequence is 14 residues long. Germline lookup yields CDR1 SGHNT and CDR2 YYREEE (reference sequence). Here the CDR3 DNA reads TGTGCCAGCAGCCAAGCCCAGGGTGGAGAAAAACTGTTTTTT. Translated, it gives CASSQAQGGEKLFF. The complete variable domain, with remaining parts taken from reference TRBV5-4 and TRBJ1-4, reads ETGVTQSPTHLIKTRGQQVTLRCSSQSGHNTVSWYQQALGQGPQFIFQYYREEENGRGNFPPRFSGLQFPNYSSELNVNALELDDSALYLCASSQAQGGEKLFFGSGTQLSVL.

DNA for the CDR3: TGTGCCAGCAGTCCCGGGACTAGCGGGAGATTCGAGACCCAGTACTTC. Residues: CASSPGTSGRFETQYF. The rearrangement uses TRBV6-2 or TRBV6-3 and TRBJ2-5, with 14 bases matching TRBD2. This CDR3 contains 16 residues. CDR1 and CDR2 from the germline V gene are MNHEY and SVGEGT. The V gene end was trimmed by 5 bases and the J gene end by 5 bases; junction bases not matched to a gene: 7.

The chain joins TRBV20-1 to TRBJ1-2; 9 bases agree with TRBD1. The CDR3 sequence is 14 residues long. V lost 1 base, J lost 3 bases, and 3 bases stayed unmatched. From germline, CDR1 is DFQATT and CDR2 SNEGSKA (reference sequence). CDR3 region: CSARGTGADYGYTF. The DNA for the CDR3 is TGCAGTGCTAGAGGGACAGGGGCCGACTATGGCTACACCTTC.

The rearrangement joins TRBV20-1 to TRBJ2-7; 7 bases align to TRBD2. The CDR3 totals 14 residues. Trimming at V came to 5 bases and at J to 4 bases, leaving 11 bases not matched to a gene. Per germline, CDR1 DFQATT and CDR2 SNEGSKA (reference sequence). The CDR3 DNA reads TGCAGTGCTGCACCGGGACTAACACCTTACGAGCAGTACTTC. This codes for CSAAPGLTPYEQYF.

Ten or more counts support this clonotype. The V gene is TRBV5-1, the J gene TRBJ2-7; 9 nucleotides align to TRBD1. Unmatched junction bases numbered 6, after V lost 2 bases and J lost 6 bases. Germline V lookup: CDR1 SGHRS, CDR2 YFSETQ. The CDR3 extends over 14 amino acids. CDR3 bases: TGCGCCAGCAGCTTTTCGGGACAGGGAAGCGAGCAGTACTTC. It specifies CASSFSGQGSEQYF.

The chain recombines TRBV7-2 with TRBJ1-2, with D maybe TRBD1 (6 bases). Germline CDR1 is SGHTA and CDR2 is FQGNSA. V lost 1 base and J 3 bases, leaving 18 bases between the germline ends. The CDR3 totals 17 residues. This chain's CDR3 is CASSLVATGSADYGYTF. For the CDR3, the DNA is TGTGCCAGCAGCTTAGTTGCAACAGGGAGCGCGGACTATGGCTACACCTTC.

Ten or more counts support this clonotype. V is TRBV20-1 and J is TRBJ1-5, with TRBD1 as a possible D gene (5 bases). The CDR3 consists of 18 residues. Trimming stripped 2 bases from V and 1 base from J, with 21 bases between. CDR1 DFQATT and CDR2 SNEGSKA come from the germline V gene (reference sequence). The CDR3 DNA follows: TGCAGTGCTAGACCCCATGGTGAGGGGATCTACAGCAATCAGCCCCAGCATTTT. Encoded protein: CSARPHGEGIYSNQPQHF.

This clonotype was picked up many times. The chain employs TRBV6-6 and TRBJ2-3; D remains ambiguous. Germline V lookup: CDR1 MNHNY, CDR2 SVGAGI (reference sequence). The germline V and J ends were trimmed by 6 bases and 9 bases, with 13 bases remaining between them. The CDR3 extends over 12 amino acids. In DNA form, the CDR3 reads TGTGCCAGCAGGCTGATCCTGGGCACGCAGTATTTT. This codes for CASRLILGTQYF.

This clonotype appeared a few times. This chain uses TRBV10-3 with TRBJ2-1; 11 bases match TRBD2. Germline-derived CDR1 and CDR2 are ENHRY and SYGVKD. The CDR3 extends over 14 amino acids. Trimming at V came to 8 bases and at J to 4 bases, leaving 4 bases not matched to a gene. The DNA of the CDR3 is TGTGCCATCGGGGGACTAGCGGAATACAATGAGCAGTTCTTC. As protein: CAIGGLAEYNEQFF.

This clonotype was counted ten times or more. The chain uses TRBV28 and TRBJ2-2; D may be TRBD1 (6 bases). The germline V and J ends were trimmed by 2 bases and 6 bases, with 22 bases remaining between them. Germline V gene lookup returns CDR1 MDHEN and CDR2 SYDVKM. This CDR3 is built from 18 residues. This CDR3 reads CASSLTTPRGPHAGELFF. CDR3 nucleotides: TGTGCCAGCAGTTTAACTACCCCCAGGGGTCCACACGCCGGGGAGCTGTTTTTT.

CDR3 in DNA: TGCGCCAGCAGCTACGGTAGCGGGGCAGGGACCCAGTACTTC. This sequence encodes CASSYGSGAGTQYF. The chain joins TRBV5-1 to TRBJ2-5, with 8 nucleotides matching TRBD2. This CDR3 region has 14 residues. In germline, CDR1 is SGHRS, CDR2 YFSETQ. V lost 3 bases to trimming and J lost 7 bases; unmatched junction nucleotides: 8.